The present TCR beta chain was sequenced within a study of T cell responses to AZD1222 COVID-19 vaccine. Overall study results and limits: Elevations in Spike-specific TCR breadth and depth followed administration of two AZD1222 doses. Clonal diversity may have been underestimated in mostly white British donors. Nearly half of spike-specific TCRs reportedly target variant regions that are unmutated in the B.1.351 and B.1.1.7 variants.

As for this clone: As yet, its antigen is unknown.

The data were produced by immunoSEQ multiplex PCR, yet TCRdb's version contains in-frame clones alone and is incomplete. The sample shows more than 85,000 clones, 88% of them seen only once. The CDR3 totals 16 residues. Between the trimmed V and J ends, which lost 1 base and 6 bases, there was a span of 16 bases. Germline V gene data show CDR1 as SGHAT and CDR2 as FQDESV (reference sequence). This TCR came from an adult in good health. V gene TRBV11-1 combines with J gene TRBJ2-1, with D possibly matching TRBD2 (6 bases). The input for sequencing was peripheral blood, taken on day 0 of AZD1222 vaccination. The CDR3 sequence is CASSLGPGEYANEQFF. The CDR3 DNA sequence: TGTGCCAGCAGCTTAGGTCCGGGAGAGTATGCCAATGAGCAGTTCTTC.